The entry below describes one TCR beta chain. Its antigen is unknown. Produced via immunoSEQ multiplex PCR; TCRdb's table is partial and in-frame only. Here the sample spans approximately 3,200 clones, 75% to 95% being singletons. This record comes from a study of chemoradiotherapy in HPV16-positive cancers. Study-wide results and limits: Candidate HPV-specific clones and E7-related TCR motifs grew in tumor during treatment.

Sample: tumor tissue, taken from a patient who underwent chemoradiotherapy. The receptor's source is a human donor with HPV-associated anogenital cancer.

The CDR3 DNA sequence: TGTGCCTGGAGCTTGAGGGGAGGGTACGGTGAAAAACTGTTTTTT. Encoded protein: CAWSLRGGYGEKLFF. The chain uses TRBV30 and TRBJ1-4; possible D gene TRBD1, 5 bases. The V end lost 3 bases, the J end lost 7 bases, and 18 bases lay between the germline ends. This CDR3 is built from 15 residues. From germline, CDR1 is GTSNPN and CDR2 SVGIG (reference sequence).